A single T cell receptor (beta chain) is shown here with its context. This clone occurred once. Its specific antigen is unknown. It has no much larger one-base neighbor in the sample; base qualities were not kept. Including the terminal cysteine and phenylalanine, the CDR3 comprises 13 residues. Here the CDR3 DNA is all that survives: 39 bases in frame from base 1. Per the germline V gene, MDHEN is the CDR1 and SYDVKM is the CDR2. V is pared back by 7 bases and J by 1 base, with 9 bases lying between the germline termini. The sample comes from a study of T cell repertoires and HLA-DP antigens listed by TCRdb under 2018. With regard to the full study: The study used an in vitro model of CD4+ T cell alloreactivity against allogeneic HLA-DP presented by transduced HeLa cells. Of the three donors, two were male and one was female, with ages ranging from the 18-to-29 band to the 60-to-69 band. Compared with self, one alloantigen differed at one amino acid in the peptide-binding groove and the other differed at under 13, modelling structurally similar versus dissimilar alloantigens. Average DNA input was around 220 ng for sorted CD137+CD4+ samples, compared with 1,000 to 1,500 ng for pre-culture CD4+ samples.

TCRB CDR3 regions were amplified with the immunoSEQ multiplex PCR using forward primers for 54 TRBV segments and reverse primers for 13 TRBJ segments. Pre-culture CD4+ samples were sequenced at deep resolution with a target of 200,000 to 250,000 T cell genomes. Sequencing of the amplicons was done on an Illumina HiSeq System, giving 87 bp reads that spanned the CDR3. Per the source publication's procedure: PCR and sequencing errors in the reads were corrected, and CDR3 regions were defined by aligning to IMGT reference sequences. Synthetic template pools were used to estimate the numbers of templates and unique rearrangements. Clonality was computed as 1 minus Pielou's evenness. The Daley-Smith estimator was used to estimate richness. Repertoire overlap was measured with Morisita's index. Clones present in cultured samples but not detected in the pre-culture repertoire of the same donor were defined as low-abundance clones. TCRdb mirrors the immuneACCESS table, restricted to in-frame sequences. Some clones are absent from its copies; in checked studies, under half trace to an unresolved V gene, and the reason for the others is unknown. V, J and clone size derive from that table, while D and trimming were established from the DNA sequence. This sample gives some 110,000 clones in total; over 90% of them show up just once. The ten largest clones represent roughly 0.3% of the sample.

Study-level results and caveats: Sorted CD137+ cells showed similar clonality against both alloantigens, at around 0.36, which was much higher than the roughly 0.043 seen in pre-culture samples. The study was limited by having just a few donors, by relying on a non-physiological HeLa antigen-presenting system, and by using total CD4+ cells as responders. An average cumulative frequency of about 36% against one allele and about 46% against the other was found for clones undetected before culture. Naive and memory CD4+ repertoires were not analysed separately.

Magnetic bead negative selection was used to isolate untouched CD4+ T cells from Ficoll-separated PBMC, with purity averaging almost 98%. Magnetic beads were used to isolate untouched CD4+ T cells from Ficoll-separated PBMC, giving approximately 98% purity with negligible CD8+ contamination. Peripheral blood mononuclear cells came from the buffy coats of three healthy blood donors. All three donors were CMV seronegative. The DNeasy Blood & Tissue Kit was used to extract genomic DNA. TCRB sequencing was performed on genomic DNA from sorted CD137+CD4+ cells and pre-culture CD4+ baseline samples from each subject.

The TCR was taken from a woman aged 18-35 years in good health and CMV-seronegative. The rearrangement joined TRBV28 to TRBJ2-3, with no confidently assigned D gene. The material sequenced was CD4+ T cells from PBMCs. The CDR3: CASTGGRTDTQYF. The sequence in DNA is TGTGCCAGCACCGGCGGACGCACAGATACGCAGTATTTT. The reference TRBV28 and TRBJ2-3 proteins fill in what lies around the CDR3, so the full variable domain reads DVKVTQSSRYLVKRTGEKVFLECVQDMDHENMFWYRQDPGLGLRLIYFSYDVKMKEKGDIPEGYSVSREKKERFSLILESASTNQTSMYLCASTGGRTDTQYFGPGTRLTVL.